Below are 19 T cell receptor beta chains sequenced from a single sample in a study of tumor-infiltrating lymphocytes in primary liver carcinoma. The researchers produced TCR beta cDNA from roughly 500 ng total RNA with a constant-region primer. Three nested multiplex PCR rounds, a slightly modified ARM-PCR method, built the TCR beta libraries. For roughly 10 cycles apiece, the opening two PCR rounds ran with TRBV1-TRBV30 forward primers and a C-beta reverse primer. TCRdb re-called the multiplex PCR reads through MiXCR, storing one row per CDR3 protein. The data contain tens of thousands of distinct CDR3 sequences, approximately 82% of them singletons. Without any cell sorting, about 19-30 mg of bulk tissue yielded co-extracted RNA and DNA. The specimen was tumor-adjacent normal liver tissue. These receptors came from a woman younger than 45 with primary liver carcinoma and hepatitis B virus infection.

The V call is TRBV28, the J call TRBJ1-3; D call uncertain. Germline lookup yields CDR1 MDHEN and CDR2 SYDVKM. The length of the CDR3 is 13 residues. V lost 8 bases and J lost 4, with 12 bases in between. The CDR3 region is CASVLTLGNTIYF. CDR3 DNA: TGTGCCAGCGTCTTAACCCTGGGAAACACCATATATTTT.

The table lists this clonotype with many counts. This rearrangement joins TRBV4-2 to TRBJ2-3; no clear D gene. The V and J ends lost 0 bases and 5 bases respectively, with 6 bases between them. The CDR3 runs to 13 residues. Germline CDR1 is LGHNA and CDR2 is YNFKEQ. This CDR3 is CASSQDPGDTQYF. The CDR3 region has the DNA TGTGCCAGCAGCCAAGACCCGGGAGATACGCAGTATTTT.

As for this clonotype: Its ends do not fully match the called genes, so a read error is possible. This sequence joins TRBV4-3 and TRBJ2-1; D unresolved. Matching the DNA end better, TRBJ2-7 makes the J call doubtful. The CDR3 contains 14 residues. Germline lookup yields CDR1 LGHNA and CDR2 YSLEER. The CDR3 sequence is CARSHTELVNEQYF. CDR3 nucleotides: TGTGCCAGGAGCCACACAGAGTTGGTCAACGAGCAGTACTTC.

Details on this clonotype: One end of the junction varies from germline; a read error may be responsible. This rearrangement joins TRBV7-9 to TRBJ2-1; TRBD1 matches at 7 bases. CDR3 length: 18 amino acids. CDR1 SEHNR and CDR2 FQNEAQ come from the germline V gene (reference sequence). The CDR3 nucleotides are TGTGCCAGCACCTTGGGAAGTTTAACAGGGGTAGAAGACAATGGGCAGTTCTTC. This encodes CASTLGSLTGVEDNGQFF.

In its sample, this clonotype was seen many times. This rearrangement joins TRBV29-1 to TRBJ2-1; D is ambiguous. The CDR3 is 10 residues long. V was clipped by 5 bases and J by 1 base, with 0 bases between them. Germline V CDR1 and CDR2: SQVTM, ANQGSEA. The CDR3 DNA follows: TGCAGCGTTTCCTACAATGAGCAGTTCTTC. It is translated as CSVSYNEQFF.

On this clonotype: It may be a read error: a sequence one base away is much more abundant. The chain employs TRBV28 and TRBJ2-5; D is unresolved. The CDR3 runs 17 residues. Trimming took off 3 bases at V and 4 bases at J, with 21 bases between the two ends. The germline gives CDR1 MDHEN, CDR2 SYDVKM. CDR3 protein: CASSFLGCGTLRETQYF. Written as DNA, the CDR3 is TGTGCCAGCAGTTTCTTGGGCTGTGGCACTTTACGAGAGACCCAGTACTTC.

The rearrangement uses TRBV4-2 and TRBJ2-7; TRBD2 matches at 7 bases. The CDR3 has 17 amino acids. The junction had 14 bases not matched to a gene; V was cut back by 3 bases and J by 3 bases. CDR1 is LGHNA, CDR2 YNFKEQ, per germline. CDR3 sequence reads: CASSHEGIAGDVYEQYF. The CDR3 nucleotides are TGTGCCAGCAGCCATGAAGGAATCGCGGGGGATGTCTACGAGCAGTACTTC.

As to this clonotype: Relative to the germline gene, one junction end is altered; a read error may explain this. The chain joins TRBV7-9 to TRBJ2-1; D is unclear. CDR1 and CDR2 (germline): SEHNR, FQNEAQ (reference sequence). This CDR3 region has 13 residues. The DNA of the CDR3 is TGTGCAAGCTACGGGCCCCGCGACAATAAGCAGTTCTTC. Protein: CASYGPRDNKQFF.

The table lists this clonotype with many counts. The J gene is TRBJ2-7, the V gene TRBV7-8, with a weak D call TRBD2 (6 bases). V shed 1 base and J shed 5 bases, with 21 bases lying between them. CDR3 length equals 17 residues. The V gene's germline CDR1 is SGHVS and CDR2 FQNEAQ. CDR3 protein: CASSLVEGLQLGDEQYF. In nucleotides, the CDR3 is TGTGCCAGCAGCTTAGTAGAGGGACTCCAGCTGGGAGACGAGCAGTACTTC.

In its sample, this clonotype was seen many times. J is TRBJ1-4 and V is TRBV29-1; D is ambiguous. CDR3 size: 13 residues. V lost 7 bases and J 6 bases, leaving 15 bases between the germline ends. Germline CDR1 is SQVTM and CDR2 is ANQGSEA. DNA of the CDR3: TGCAGCGGCCGGGATGGACTCGATGAAAAACTGTTTTTT. This codes for CSGRDGLDEKLFF.

Comment on this clonotype: Just one base apart from a much larger clone, this may be a read error. The chain is built from TRBV28 and TRBJ1-5, with 8 bases fitting TRBD1. This CDR3 is 14 amino acids long. Germline V lookup: CDR1 MDHEN, CDR2 SYDVKM. The CDR3 loop is CANSFDRGWQPQHF. The CDR3 DNA reads as TGTGCCAACAGTTTCGACAGGGGCTGGCAGCCCCAGCATTTT.

The sample holds a few counts of this clonotype. The J gene is TRBJ1-1, the V gene TRBV19, with D possibly TRBD1 on 5 matching bases. V lost 2 bases and J 3 bases, leaving 7 bases between the germline ends. This CDR3 is built from 13 residues. Germline values: CDR1 LNHDA, CDR2 SQIVND (reference sequence). The CDR3, as DNA: TGTGCCAGTAGTATAAGACAGTACACTGAAGCTTTCTTT. This gives the protein CASSIRQYTEAFF.

Remarks on this clonotype: This is likely a read error, given that the CDR3 carries no conserved phenylalanine or tryptophan at its end. The CDR3 sequence: CARSLAALVAGLNEQFI. The CDR3 DNA sequence: TGTGCCAGGAGCTTAGCAGCCCTGGTAGCGGGCTTAAATGAGCAGTTCATC. The genes are TRBV11-1 and TRBJ2-1; 7 nucleotides match TRBD2. The CDR3 runs 17 residues. CDR1 and CDR2 (germline): SGHAT, FQDESV (reference sequence).

Worth noting for this clonotype: This CDR3 fails to terminate in the conserved phenylalanine or tryptophan, so it likely reflects a read error. The rearrangement links TRBV30 to TRBJ1-6, with D possibly TRBD1 on 6 matching bases. V lost 0 bases, J lost 10 bases, and 22 bases lay in between. The CDR3 loop spans 17 amino acids. In germline, CDR1 is GTSNPN, CDR2 SVGIG (reference sequence). The CDR3 here is CAWSVPWNYREWSPLHL. DNA of the CDR3: TGTGCCTGGAGTGTACCCTGGAATTACAGGGAATGGTCACCCCTCCACTTA.

Concerning this clonotype itself: It is likely a read error, because the conserved phenylalanine at the end of the CDR3 is missing. V gene TRBV29-1 combines with J gene TRBJ2-6, with 7 bases aligning to TRBD2. CDR3 size: 14 residues. Germline V gives CDR1 SQVTM, CDR2 ANQGSEA. The CDR3 is CNVAGGSGANVLTL. The CDR3 nucleotides are TGCAACGTTGCCGGGGGGTCCGGGGCCAACGTCCTGACTTTA.

This clonotype was observed a few times. One end of the junction varies from germline; a read error may be responsible. The J gene is TRBJ2-7, the V gene TRBV7-8; D uncertain. This CDR3 region has 14 residues. Looked up from germline, CDR1 is SGHVS and CDR2 is FQNEAQ. In DNA form, the CDR3 reads TGTGCCAGTAGCTCGCTCTCGGCACCCTACGGGCAGTACTTC. Protein sequence: CASSSLSAPYGQYF.

This clonotype has a count of ten or more. The chain combines TRBV5-8 with TRBJ2-2; D unresolved. The V and J ends lost 4 bases and 5 bases respectively, with 18 bases between them. There are 16 residues in the CDR3. Germline V gene data show CDR1 as SGHTS and CDR2 as YDEGEE. The CDR3 sequence: CASSPRASPSTGELFF. CDR3 sequence (DNA): TGTGCCAGCAGCCCCCGGGCCTCGCCTTCGACCGGGGAGCTGTTTTTT. The full variable domain, completed using reference TRBV5-8 and TRBJ2-2, is EAGVTQSPTHLIKTRGQQATLRCSPISGHTSVYWYQQALGLGLQFLLWYDEGEERNRGNFPPRFSGRQFPNYSSELNVNALELEDSALYLCASSPRASPSTGELFFGEGSRLTVL.

CDR3 nucleotides: TGTGCCAGCAAAGGGGGTAGTGGCGCTGAGCAGTACTTC. This gives the protein CASKGGSGAEQYF. The V gene is TRBV11-2, the J gene TRBJ2-7; the D gene is possibly TRBD1 (6 bases). Deletions cut 7 bases from V and 7 bases from J, with 17 bases between. The length of the CDR3 is 13 residues. Germline values: CDR1 SGHAT, CDR2 FQNNGV.

This clonotype has just a few counts. The chain is built from TRBV20-1 and TRBJ1-1, with TRBD1 as a possible D gene (6 bases). The CDR3 sequence is 16 residues long. Germline V lookup: CDR1 DFQATT, CDR2 SNEGSKA (reference sequence). V shed 6 bases and J shed 5 bases, with 25 bases lying between them. CDR3 in DNA: TGCAGTGCACCACAAGGGTTGGGGGGCGCAGGGACTGAAGCTTTCTTT. This codes for CSAPQGLGGAGTEAFF.